These 7 T cell receptor beta chains came from one sample sequenced in a study of cytomegalovirus exposure and HLA in healthy donors. Primers: 60 Vbeta forward and 13 Jbeta reverse. Clones were sequenced by immunoSEQ multiplex PCR, and TCRdb holds only the in-frame ones, with some missing. The sample has 150,000 to 200,000 clones, about 79% seen once. Sequenced sample: PBMCs. The source is a woman between 45 and 60 years old in good health and CMV-seronegative.

This chain links TRBV11-2 with TRBJ2-1, with D maybe TRBD1 (6 bases). The V gene lost 5 bases and the J gene lost 6 bases, with 26 bases spanning the gap. The length of the CDR3 is 18 residues. Per the germline V gene, CDR1 is SGHAT and CDR2 is FQNNGV. CDR3 coding DNA: TGTGCCAGCAGCCCTTCAGGGGTTGGCGGTGTAAGGACCAATGAGCAGTTCTTC. Protein: CASSPSGVGGVRTNEQFF.

The chain has TRBV11-2 and TRBJ2-5, with unresolved D. This CDR3 is built from 14 residues. CDR1 SGHAT and CDR2 FQNNGV come from the germline V gene. V lost 5 bases and J 4 bases, leaving 14 bases between the germline ends. The CDR3 nucleotides are TGTGCCAGCAGCCGCTATCGTAAGCGAGAGACCCAGTACTTC. Translation gives CASSRYRKRETQYF.

The rearrangement uses TRBV7-2 and TRBJ2-7; 10 nucleotides line up with TRBD2. Trimming removed 1 base from V and 4 bases from J; junction bases left unmatched: 7. Germline CDR1 is SGHTA and CDR2 is FQGNSA. This CDR3 has 16 amino acids. CDR3 coding DNA: TGTGCCAGCAGCTTAGGTTACAGCGGGGGGGCGTACGAGCAGTACTTC. It specifies CASSLGYSGGAYEQYF.

This chain uses TRBV27 with TRBJ2-7; 9 positions agree with TRBD2. The V gene end was trimmed by 10 bases and the J gene end by 3 bases; junction bases not matched to a gene: 7. CDR3 length: 13 residues. The germline V gene encodes CDR1 MNHEY and CDR2 SMNVEV (reference sequence). DNA for the CDR3: TGTGCCACGCGCGGGAGGGGGATCTACGAGCAGTACTTC. This gives the protein CATRGRGIYEQYF.

CDR3 amino acids: CASSQGTGQMNTEAFF. The CDR3 DNA follows: TGTGCCAGCAGCCAAGGGACAGGCCAAATGAACACTGAAGCTTTCTTT. This rearrangement joins TRBV14 to TRBJ1-1; 7 bases align to TRBD1. The CDR3 totals 16 residues. Trimming cost V 1 base and J 0 bases; bases outside gene matches: 5. Germline CDR1 reads SGHDN; CDR2 reads FVKESK.

The chain employs TRBV27 and TRBJ2-7; tentatively, D is TRBD2 (6 bases). Germline CDR1 reads MNHEY; CDR2 reads SMNVEV (reference sequence). V lost 3 bases and J 0 bases, leaving 9 bases between the germline ends. This CDR3 has 14 residues. CDR3 region: CASSFGGNSYEQYF. The CDR3 DNA sequence: TGTGCCAGCAGTTTCGGGGGAAACTCCTACGAGCAGTACTTC.

Only one count was recorded for this clone. The V and J genes are TRBV19 and TRBJ2-3, with 7 bases fitting TRBD1. The CDR3 totals 17 residues. Unmatched junction bases numbered 14, after V lost 6 bases and J lost 2 bases. The germline gives CDR1 LNHDA, CDR2 SQIVND (reference sequence). CDR3 in amino acids: CASRDDRETTLTDTQYF. For the CDR3, the DNA is TGTGCCAGTAGGGATGACAGGGAGACAACACTCACAGATACGCAGTATTTT.